These T cell receptor beta chains were read from a single sample in a study of cytomegalovirus exposure and HLA in healthy donors. TCRdb keeps only in-frame clones here, not all; method: immunoSEQ multiplex PCR. The sample shows about 180,000 clones, 77% of them seen only once. Material: PBMCs. The receptors were sampled from a woman aged 60-75 years in good health and CMV-seropositive. CDR3s include the opening cysteine and the closing phenylalanine or tryptophan. The D gene is left open where the match is weak. Clone sizes are given selectively: once, few, many, or a class where the clone is expanded.

d_gene	abundance	j_gene	v_gene	CDR3aa	CDR3nt
TRBD2	NA	TRBJ2-7	TRBV25-1	CASSESHLAGGYEQYF	TGTGCCAGCAGTGAATCCCATCTAGCGGGAGGTTACGAGCAGTACTTC
TRBD1	NA	TRBJ2-1	TRBV11-1	CASSLAGAGGNNEQFF	TGTGCCAGCAGCTTAGCCGGGGCAGGGGGCAACAATGAGCAGTTCTTC
TRBD2	NA	TRBJ2-1	TRBV18	CASSATSGSNEQFF	TGTGCCAGCTCAGCGACTAGCGGGTCGAATGAGCAGTTCTTC
NA	NA	TRBJ2-7	TRBV11-2	CASSVSSYEQYF	TGTGCCAGCAGCGTGAGCTCCTACGAGCAGTACTTC
TRBD2	NA	TRBJ2-2	TRBV19	CASSYLAGDAGELFF	TGTGCCAGTAGTTACCTAGCGGGAGACGCCGGGGAGCTGTTTTTT
NA	NA	TRBJ2-7	TRBV28	CASSLPGLAYEQYF	TGTGCCAGCAGCCTACCTGGACTGGCCTACGAGCAGTACTTC
NA	few	TRBJ1-5	TRBV18	CASSQKVGAGQPQHF	TGTGCCAGCTCCCAGAAAGTTGGTGCGGGTCAGCCCCAGCATTTT
NA	NA	TRBJ2-1	TRBV5-5	CASGSIVRGNEQFF	TGTGCCAGCGGCTCTATAGTCCGGGGGAATGAGCAGTTCTTC
TRBD2	NA	TRBJ2-5	TRBV29-1	CSVRGTSGSETQYF	TGCAGCGTCAGAGGGACTAGCGGGTCGGAGACCCAGTACTTC
TRBD2	NA	TRBJ2-5	TRBV18	CASSPNPPSGIQETQYF	TGTGCCAGCTCACCTAACCCGCCTAGCGGTATACAAGAGACCCAGTACTTC
TRBD1	NA	TRBJ2-6	TRBV2	CASRPVGQGFSGANVLTF	TGTGCCAGCAGACCCGTCGGACAGGGGTTCTCTGGGGCCAACGTCCTGACTTTC
TRBD1	NA	TRBJ2-7	TRBV5-1	CASSYWDRASYEQYF	TGCGCCAGCAGCTATTGGGACAGGGCATCATACGAGCAGTACTTC
NA	NA	TRBJ2-7	TRBV6-6	CASSSGLSEQYF	TGTGCCAGCAGTTCCGGACTTAGCGAGCAGTACTTC
NA	NA	TRBJ1-1	TRBV7-2	CASSFKNTEAFF	TGTGCCAGCAGCTTCAAGAACACTGAAGCTTTCTTT
NA	NA	TRBJ2-5	TRBV6-1	CASRIQLTETQYF	TGTGCCAGCCGGATACAGCTAACAGAGACCCAGTACTTC
NA	NA	TRBJ2-7	TRBV7-8	CASSSKTSLEQYF	TGTGCCAGCAGCTCCAAGACTAGTCTGGAGCAGTACTTC
TRBD1	once	TRBJ2-7	TRBV27	CASSPSWTGVDYEQYF	TGTGCCAGCAGTCCCTCCTGGACAGGGGTGGACTACGAGCAGTACTTC
TRBD1	NA	TRBJ2-7	TRBV7-2	CASSLGTGYSYEQYF	TGTGCCAGCAGCTTAGGGACAGGGTACTCCTACGAGCAGTACTTC
TRBD1	NA	TRBJ1-4	TRBV30	CAWMGQANEKLFF	TGTGCCTGGATGGGACAGGCAAATGAAAAACTGTTTTTT
TRBD1	NA	TRBJ1-2	TRBV2	CASSQDRGAGYTF	TGTGCCAGCAGCCAGGACAGGGGGGCGGGCTACACCTTC
NA	NA	TRBJ1-6	TRBV28	CASSGSRSTYNSPLHF	TGTGCCAGCAGTGGGTCGAGGTCTACCTATAATTCACCCCTCCACTTT
NA	NA	TRBJ1-1	TRBV7-2	CASSQQGNTEAFF	TGTGCCAGCAGTCAACAGGGGAACACTGAAGCTTTCTTT
TRBD2	few	TRBJ2-1	TRBV7-6	CASSAGTSGTYNEQFF	TGTGCCAGCAGCGCCGGGACTAGCGGGACCTACAATGAGCAGTTCTTC
TRBD1	NA	TRBJ2-7	TRBV2	CASMDRGLYEQYF	TGTGCCAGCATGGACAGGGGGCTCTACGAGCAGTACTTC
NA	once	TRBJ1-2	TRBV6-1	CASSLRYGYTF	TGTGCCAGCAGCCTGCGGTATGGCTACACCTTC
NA	NA	TRBJ2-5	TRBV11-2	CASSQKETQYF	TGTGCCAGCAGCCAAAAAGAGACCCAGTACTTC
TRBD2	NA	TRBJ2-2	TRBV7-9	CASSSRLAGYTGKLFF	TGTGCCAGCAGCTCGAGACTAGCGGGGTACACCGGGAAGCTGTTTTTT
NA	NA	TRBJ1-1	TRBV6-1	CASSEGPGMNTEAFF	TGTGCCAGCAGTGAGGGTCCGGGGATGAACACTGAAGCTTTCTTT
TRBD1	NA	TRBJ2-5	TRBV7-9	CASGLGQGMETQYF	TGTGCCAGCGGCTTGGGACAGGGGATGGAGACCCAGTACTTC
TRBD1	NA	TRBJ2-4	TRBV18	CASSPMGQGLDIQYF	TGTGCCAGCTCACCCATGGGACAGGGCTTGGACATTCAGTACTTC
NA	NA	TRBJ1-5	TRBV19	CASSEQGYQPQHF	TGTGCCAGTTCGGAGCAGGGCTATCAGCCCCAGCATTTT
TRBD1	NA	TRBJ1-4	TRBV10-3	CAISAGTGVEKLFF	TGTGCCATCAGCGCCGGGACAGGGGTGGAAAAGCTGTTTTTT
TRBD2	NA	TRBJ2-7	TRBV20-1	CSSGRTYEQYF	TGCAGTTCCGGGAGGACCTACGAGCAGTACTTC
NA	NA	TRBJ1-6	TRBV18	CASSPFNRDNNSPLHF	TGTGCCAGCTCACCATTTAACCGGGATAATAATTCACCCCTCCACTTT
TRBD1	once	TRBJ2-3	TRBV7-3	CASSLTGGTTDTQYF	TGTGCCAGCAGCTTGACAGGGGGGACCACAGATACGCAGTATTTT
TRBD2	NA	TRBJ2-1	TRBV5-3	CARSSCPGRADNEQFF	TGTGCCAGAAGCTCATGTCCTGGGAGGGCCGACAATGAGCAGTTCTTC
TRBD2	NA	TRBJ2-5	TRBV6-1	CASIGGGHTKETQYF	TGTGCCAGCATCGGGGGGGGACACACTAAAGAGACCCAGTACTTC
TRBD1	NA	TRBJ1-4	TRBV29-1	CSVGGTAYEKLFF	TGCAGCGTTGGAGGGACAGCCTATGAAAAACTGTTTTTT
TRBD2	few	TRBJ2-2	TRBV7-3	CASSFGLAGGPPGELFF	TGTGCCAGCAGCTTTGGACTAGCGGGAGGACCTCCCGGGGAGCTGTTTTTT
TRBD2	NA	TRBJ2-1	TRBV27	CASSLRTSGSSYNEQFF	TGTGCCAGCAGTTTACGGACTAGCGGGAGTTCCTACAATGAGCAGTTCTTC
TRBD2	once	TRBJ2-4	TRBV4-3	CASSQEVTSGGSIQYF	TGCGCCAGCAGCCAAGAAGTAACTAGCGGGGGTAGCATTCAGTACTTC
TRBD1	NA	TRBJ1-1	TRBV4-2	CASSQNHRGNTEAFF	TGTGCCAGCAGCCAAAACCACAGGGGAAACACTGAAGCTTTCTTT
NA	NA	TRBJ2-1	TRBV15	CATSRATGQIGAEFF	TGTGCCACCAGCAGAGCTACAGGGCAGATAGGAGCGGAGTTCTTC
NA	once	TRBJ2-7	TRBV6-8	CASSLLVGLSYEQYF	TGTGCCAGCAGTTTATTGGTTGGACTCTCCTACGAGCAGTACTTC
NA	NA	TRBJ2-5	TRBV18	CASSYQETQYF	TGTGCCAGCTCATATCAAGAGACCCAGTACTTC
NA	NA	TRBJ2-3	TRBV5-1	CASSPTDTSTDTQYF	TGCGCCAGCAGCCCGACAGATACCAGCACAGATACGCAGTATTTT
NA	NA	TRBJ1-5	TRBV29-1	CSVETGERQPQHF	TGCAGCGTTGAAACCGGGGAACGGCAGCCCCAGCATTTT
NA	NA	TRBJ2-2	TRBV5-1	CASSFGDSNTGELFF	TGCGCCAGCAGCTTTGGAGACAGCAACACCGGGGAGCTGTTTTTT
TRBD1	NA	TRBJ2-6	TRBV30	CAWDRGRNSGANVLTF	TGTGCCTGGGACAGGGGGCGAAACTCTGGGGCCAACGTCCTGACTTTC
TRBD1	NA	TRBJ1-6	TRBV28	CASSLLQGLGGSPLHF	TGTGCCAGCAGTCTATTACAGGGGCTGGGTGGTTCACCCCTCCACTTT
NA	once	TRBJ1-2	TRBV4-1	CASSQAESGQSRGAGYTF	TGCGCCAGCAGCCAAGCCGAGTCAGGCCAATCTCGTGGCGCGGGCTACACCTTC
NA	few	TRBJ2-3	TRBV29-1	CSVGRAQSDTQYF	TGCAGCGTCGGCAGGGCGCAATCAGATACGCAGTATTTT
NA	NA	TRBJ1-5	TRBV29-1	CSVAGSNQPQHF	TGCAGCGTTGCGGGGAGCAATCAGCCCCAGCATTTT
NA	NA	TRBJ2-7	TRBV7-8	CASSSAGQASYEQYF	TGTGCCAGCAGCTCAGCGGGACAGGCGTCCTACGAGCAGTACTTC
TRBD2	NA	TRBJ2-7	TRBV18	CASSPTFSLAVYEQYF	TGTGCCAGCTCCCCCACCTTTTCCCTAGCGGTCTACGAGCAGTACTTC
TRBD1	NA	TRBJ2-6	TRBV28	CASSSGQGLGGANVLTF	TGTGCCAGCAGTTCGGGACAGGGATTAGGTGGGGCCAACGTCCTGACTTTC
TRBD2	NA	TRBJ2-7	TRBV7-8	CASGSGRQYEQYF	TGTGCCAGCGGAAGCGGGAGACAGTACGAGCAGTACTTC